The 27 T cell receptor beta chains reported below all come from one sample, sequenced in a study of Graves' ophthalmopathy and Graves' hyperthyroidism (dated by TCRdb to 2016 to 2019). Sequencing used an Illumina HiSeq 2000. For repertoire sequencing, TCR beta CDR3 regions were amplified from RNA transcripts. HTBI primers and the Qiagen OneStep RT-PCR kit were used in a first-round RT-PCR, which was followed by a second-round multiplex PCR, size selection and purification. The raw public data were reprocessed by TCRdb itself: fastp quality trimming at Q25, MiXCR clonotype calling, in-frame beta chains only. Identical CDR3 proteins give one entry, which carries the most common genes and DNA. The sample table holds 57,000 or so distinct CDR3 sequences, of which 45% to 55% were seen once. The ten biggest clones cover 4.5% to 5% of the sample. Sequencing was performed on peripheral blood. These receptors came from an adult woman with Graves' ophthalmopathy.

The CDR3 reads CASSPRGGGGSGELFF. In nucleotides, the CDR3 is TGTGCCAGCAGCCCTCGGGGAGGGGGCGGATCCGGGGAGCTGTTTTTT. V gene TRBV14 combines with J gene TRBJ2-2; D may correspond to TRBD1 or TRBD2 (7 bases each). The CDR3 is 16 amino acids. Trimming took 4 bases from V and 6 from J, leaving 18 bases between them. Germline values: CDR1 SGHDN, CDR2 FVKESK.

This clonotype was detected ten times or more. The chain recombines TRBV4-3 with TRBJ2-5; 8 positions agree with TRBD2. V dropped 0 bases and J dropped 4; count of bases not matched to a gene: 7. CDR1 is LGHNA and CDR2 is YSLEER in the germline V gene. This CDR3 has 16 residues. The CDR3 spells CASSQDFSGTLETQYF. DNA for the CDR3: TGCGCCAGCAGCCAAGATTTTAGCGGGACCCTAGAGACCCAGTACTTC.

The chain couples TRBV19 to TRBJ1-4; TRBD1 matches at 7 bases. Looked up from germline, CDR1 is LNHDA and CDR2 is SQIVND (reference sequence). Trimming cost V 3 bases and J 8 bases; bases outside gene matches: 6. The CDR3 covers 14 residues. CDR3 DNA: TGTGCCAGTAGTATTACAGGGGTCCGGGAAAAACTGTTTTTT. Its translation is CASSITGVREKLFF.

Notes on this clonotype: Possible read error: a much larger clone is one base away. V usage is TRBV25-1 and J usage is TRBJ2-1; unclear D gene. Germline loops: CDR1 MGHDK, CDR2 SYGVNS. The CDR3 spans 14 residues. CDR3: CASSPAGSHNGQFF. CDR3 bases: TGTGCCAGCAGTCCGGCCGGATCCCACAATGGGCAGTTCTTC. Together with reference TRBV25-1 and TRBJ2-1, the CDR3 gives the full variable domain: EADIYQTPRYLVIGTGKKITLECSQTMGHDKMYWYQQDPGMELHLIHYSYGVNSTEKGDLSSESTVSRIRTEHFPLTLESARPSHTSQYLCASSPAGSHNGQFFGPGTRLTVL.

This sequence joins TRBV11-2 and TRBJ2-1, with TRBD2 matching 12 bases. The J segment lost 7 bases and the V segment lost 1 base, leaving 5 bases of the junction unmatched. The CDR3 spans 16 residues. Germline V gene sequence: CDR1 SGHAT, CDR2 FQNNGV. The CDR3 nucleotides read TGTGCCAGCAGCTTAGCTAGCGGGAGGGCCTCGAATGAGCAGTTCTTC. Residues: CASSLASGRASNEQFF.

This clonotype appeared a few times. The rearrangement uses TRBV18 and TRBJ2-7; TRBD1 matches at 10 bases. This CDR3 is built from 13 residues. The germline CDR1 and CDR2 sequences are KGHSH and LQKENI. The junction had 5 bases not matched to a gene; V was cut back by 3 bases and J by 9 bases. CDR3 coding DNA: TGTGCCAGCTCACCCAGACAGGGGGCGGTGCAGTACTTC. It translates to CASSPRQGAVQYF.

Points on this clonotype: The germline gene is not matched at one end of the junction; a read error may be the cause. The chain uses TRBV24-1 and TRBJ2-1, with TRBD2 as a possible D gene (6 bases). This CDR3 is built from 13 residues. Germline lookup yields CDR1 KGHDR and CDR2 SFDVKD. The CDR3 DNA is TGTGCCACCGGGGGGACGGGATACAGCGAGCAATTCTTC. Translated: CATGGTGYSEQFF.

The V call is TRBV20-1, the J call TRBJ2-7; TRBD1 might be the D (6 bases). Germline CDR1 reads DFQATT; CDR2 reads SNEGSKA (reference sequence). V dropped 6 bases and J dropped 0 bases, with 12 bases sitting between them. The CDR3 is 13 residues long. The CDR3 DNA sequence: TGCAGTGCGAAAACAGGGACCTCCTACGAGCAGTACTTC. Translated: CSAKTGTSYEQYF.

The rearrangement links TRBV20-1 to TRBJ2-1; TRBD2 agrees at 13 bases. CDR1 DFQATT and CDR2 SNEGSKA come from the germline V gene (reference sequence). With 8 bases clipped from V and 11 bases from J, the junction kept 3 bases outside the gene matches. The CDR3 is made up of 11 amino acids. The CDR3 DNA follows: TGCAGTACGACTAGCGGGAGGAAGCAGTTCTTC. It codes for CSTTSGRKQFF.

The CDR3 loop is CASSPRGENEQFF. The CDR3 DNA reads as TGTGCCAGCAGTCCCAGGGGGGAGAATGAGCAGTTCTTC. The chain uses TRBV6-2 or TRBV6-3 and TRBJ2-1; TRBD1 is a possible D gene (7 bases). Germline loops: CDR1 MNHEY, CDR2 SVGEGT. V was clipped by 5 bases and J by 7 bases, with 12 bases between them. This CDR3 is 13 amino acids long.

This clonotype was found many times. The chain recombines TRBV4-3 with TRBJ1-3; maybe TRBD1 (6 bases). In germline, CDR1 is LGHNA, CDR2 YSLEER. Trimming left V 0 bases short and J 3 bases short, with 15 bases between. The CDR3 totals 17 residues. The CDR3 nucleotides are TGCGCCAGCAGCCAAGACGGCGGCAGGGGTTATGGAAACACCATATATTTT. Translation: CASSQDGGRGYGNTIYF.

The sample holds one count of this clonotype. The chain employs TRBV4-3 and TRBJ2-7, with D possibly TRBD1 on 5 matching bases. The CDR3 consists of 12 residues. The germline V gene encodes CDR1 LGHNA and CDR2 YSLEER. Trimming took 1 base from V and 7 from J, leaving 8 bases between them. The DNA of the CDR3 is TGCGCCAGCAGCCAAGTCAGGGTTGAGCAGTACTTC. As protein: CASSQVRVEQYF.

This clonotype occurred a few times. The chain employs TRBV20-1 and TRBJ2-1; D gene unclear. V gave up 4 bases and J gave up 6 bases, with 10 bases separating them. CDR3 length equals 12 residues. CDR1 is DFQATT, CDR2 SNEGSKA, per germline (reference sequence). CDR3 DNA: TGCAGTGCTAAGACGGGCCCCAATGAGCAGTTCTTC. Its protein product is CSAKTGPNEQFF.

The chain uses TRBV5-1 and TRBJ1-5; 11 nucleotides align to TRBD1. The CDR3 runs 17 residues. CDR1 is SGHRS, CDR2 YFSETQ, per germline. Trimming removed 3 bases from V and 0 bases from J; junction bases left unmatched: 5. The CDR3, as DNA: TGCGCCAGCAGCTGGGGACAGGGGGAATATAGCAATCAGCCCCAGCATTTT. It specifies CASSWGQGEYSNQPQHF.

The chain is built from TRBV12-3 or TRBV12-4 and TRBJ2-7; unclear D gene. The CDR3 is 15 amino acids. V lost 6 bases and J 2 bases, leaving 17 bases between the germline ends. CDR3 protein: CASSLRLSTAYEQYF. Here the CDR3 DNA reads TGTGCCAGCAGCTTACGCCTATCGACCGCCTACGAGCAGTACTTC.

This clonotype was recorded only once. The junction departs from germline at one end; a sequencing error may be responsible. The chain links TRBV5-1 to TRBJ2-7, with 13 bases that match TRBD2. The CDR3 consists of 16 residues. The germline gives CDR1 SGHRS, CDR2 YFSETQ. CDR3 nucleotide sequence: TGCGCCAGCACGCCTTCCGGGACTAGCGGGACCTACGAGCGGTATTTC. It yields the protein CASTPSGTSGTYERYF. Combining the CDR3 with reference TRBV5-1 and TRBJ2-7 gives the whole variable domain KAGVTQTPRYLIKTRGQQVTLSCSPISGHRSVSWYQQTPGQGLQFLFEYFSETQRNKGNFPGRFSGRQFSNSRSEMNVSTLELGDSALYLCASTPSGTSGTYERYFGPGTRLTVT.

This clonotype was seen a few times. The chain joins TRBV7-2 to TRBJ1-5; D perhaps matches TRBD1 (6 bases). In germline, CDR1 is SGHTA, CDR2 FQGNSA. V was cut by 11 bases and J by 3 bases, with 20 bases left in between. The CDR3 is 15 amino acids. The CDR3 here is CAWSVGGSDNQPQHF. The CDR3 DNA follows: TGTGCCTGGAGTGTAGGGGGGTCAGACAATCAGCCCCAGCATTTT.

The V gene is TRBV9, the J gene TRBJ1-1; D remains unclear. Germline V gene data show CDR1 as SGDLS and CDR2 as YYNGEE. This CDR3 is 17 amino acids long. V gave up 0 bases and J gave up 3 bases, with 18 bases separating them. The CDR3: CASSVGSDNSMDTEAFF. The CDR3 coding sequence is TGTGCCAGCAGCGTAGGCTCCGACAACTCTATGGACACTGAAGCTTTCTTT.

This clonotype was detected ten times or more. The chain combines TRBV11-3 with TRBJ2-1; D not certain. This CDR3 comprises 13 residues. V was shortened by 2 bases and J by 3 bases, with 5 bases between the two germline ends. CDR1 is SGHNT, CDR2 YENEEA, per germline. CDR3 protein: CASSLNSYNEQFF. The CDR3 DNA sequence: TGTGCCAGCAGCTTAAACAGCTACAATGAGCAGTTCTTC.

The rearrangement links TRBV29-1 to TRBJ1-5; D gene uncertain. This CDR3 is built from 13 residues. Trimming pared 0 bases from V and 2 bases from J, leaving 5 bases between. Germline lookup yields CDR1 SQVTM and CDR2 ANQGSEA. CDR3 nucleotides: TGCAGCGTTGAAGATTTGCGCAATCAGCCCCAGCATTTT. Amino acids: CSVEDLRNQPQHF.

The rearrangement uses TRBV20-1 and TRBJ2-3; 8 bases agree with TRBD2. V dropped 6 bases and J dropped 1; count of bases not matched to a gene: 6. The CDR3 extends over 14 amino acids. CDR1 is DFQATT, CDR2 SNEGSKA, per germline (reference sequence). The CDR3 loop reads CSAVAGGRTDTQYF. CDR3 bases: TGCAGTGCAGTGGCGGGAGGTCGCACAGATACGCAGTATTTT.

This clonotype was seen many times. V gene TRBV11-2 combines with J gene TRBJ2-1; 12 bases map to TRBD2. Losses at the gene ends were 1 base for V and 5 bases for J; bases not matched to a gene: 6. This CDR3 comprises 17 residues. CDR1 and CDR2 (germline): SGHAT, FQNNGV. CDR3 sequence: CASSLGVASGRDNEQFF. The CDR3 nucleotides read TGTGCCAGCAGCTTAGGTGTCGCTAGCGGGAGGGACAATGAGCAGTTCTTC.

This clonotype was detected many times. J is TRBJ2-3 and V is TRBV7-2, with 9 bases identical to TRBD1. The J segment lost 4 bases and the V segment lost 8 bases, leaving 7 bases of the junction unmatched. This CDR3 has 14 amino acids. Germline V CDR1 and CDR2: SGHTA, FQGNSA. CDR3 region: CASGGQGWSDTQYF. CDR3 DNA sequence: TGTGCCAGCGGCGGACAGGGGTGGTCAGATACGCAGTATTTT.

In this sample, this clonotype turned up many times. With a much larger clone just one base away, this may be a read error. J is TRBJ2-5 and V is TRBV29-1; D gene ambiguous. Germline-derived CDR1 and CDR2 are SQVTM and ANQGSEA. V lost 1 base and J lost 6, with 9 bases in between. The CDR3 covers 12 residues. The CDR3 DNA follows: TGCAGCGTTGAAGTAGGGCGGAAGACCCAGTACTTC. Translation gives CSVEVGRKTQYF.

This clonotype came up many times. Written as DNA, the CDR3 is TGTGCCAGCAGCCAACAGGGGAACACCGGGGAGCTGTTTTTT. Protein sequence: CASSQQGNTGELFF. This sequence joins TRBV7-3 and TRBJ2-2; possibly TRBD1 for D (6 bases). The CDR3 covers 14 residues. V dropped 5 bases and J dropped 1 base, with 8 bases sitting between them. Germline V CDR1 and CDR2: SGHTA, FQGTGA.

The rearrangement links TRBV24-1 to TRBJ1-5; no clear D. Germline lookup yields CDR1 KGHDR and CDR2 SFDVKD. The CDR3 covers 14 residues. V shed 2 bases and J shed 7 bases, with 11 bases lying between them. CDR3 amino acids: CATSDSFREQPQHF. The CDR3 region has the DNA TGTGCCACCAGTGATTCGTTCCGCGAGCAGCCCCAGCATTTT.

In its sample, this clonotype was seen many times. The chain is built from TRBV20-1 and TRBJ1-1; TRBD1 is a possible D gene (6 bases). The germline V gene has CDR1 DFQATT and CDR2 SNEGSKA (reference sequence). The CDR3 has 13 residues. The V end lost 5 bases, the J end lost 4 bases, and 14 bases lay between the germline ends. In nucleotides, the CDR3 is TGCAGTGCTGTCCAGGGGAGGACCACTGAAGCTTTCTTT. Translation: CSAVQGRTTEAFF.